Below are 9 T cell receptor beta chains sequenced from a single sample in a study of response to subunit inactivated influenza vaccine. TCRdb ran MiXCR on the RT-PCR reads and lists one entry per CDR3 protein. The table lists fewer than 200,000 distinct CDR3 sequences, around 8.8% of them singletons. Specimen: non-naive T cells sorted from PBMCs, collected on the day of vaccination. These receptors originate from a man aged 50 or older who received an inactivated influenza vaccine.

A few counts support this clonotype. The chain is built from TRBV20-1 and TRBJ1-4, with 8 bases that match TRBD1. Germline loops: CDR1 DFQATT, CDR2 SNEGSKA (reference sequence). The CDR3 has 13 residues. Trimming removed 6 bases from V and 5 bases from J; junction bases left unmatched: 5. CDR3 in amino acids: CSAAGTGNEKLFF. The CDR3 nucleotides read TGCAGTGCCGCTGGGACAGGCAATGAAAAACTGTTTTTT.

This clonotype has at least ten counts. This sequence joins TRBV10-3 and TRBJ2-1, with 10 bases aligning to TRBD2. The length of the CDR3 is 14 residues. The germline gives CDR1 ENHRY, CDR2 SYGVKD. V was clipped by 6 bases and J by 5 bases; unmatched bases: 4. The DNA for the CDR3 is TGTGCCATCAGCCTAGCGGGAGAGAACAATGAGCAGTTCTTC. Amino acid sequence: CAISLAGENNEQFF.

This clonotype was counted only a few times. The rearrangement uses TRBV12-3 or TRBV12-4 and TRBJ2-7; 10 positions match TRBD2. The CDR3 sequence is 17 residues long. The junction had 16 bases not matched to a gene; V was cut back by 7 bases and J by 4 bases. DNA of the CDR3: TGTGCCAGCACCCTAGGAGTAGCGGGGGGTAGTAGGTACGAGCAGTACTTC. Its translation is CASTLGVAGGSRYEQYF.

This chain links TRBV6-4 with TRBJ2-3, with TRBD2 identical over 11 bases. J was trimmed by 6 bases and V by 4 bases; bases with no gene match: 3. The V gene's germline CDR1 is MRHNA and CDR2 SNTAGT. There are 14 residues in the CDR3. CDR3 sequence reads: CASSALAGADTQYF. The CDR3 DNA reads as TGTGCCAGCAGTGCACTAGCGGGGGCCGATACGCAGTATTTT.

This clonotype was detected many times. The rearrangement links TRBV5-1 to TRBJ2-1; TRBD1 aligns across 9 bases. J gave up 0 bases and V 4 bases, and 5 bases lay outside the gene matches. This CDR3 comprises 16 residues. Germline CDR1 and CDR2: SGHRS and YFSETQ. Written as DNA, the CDR3 is TGCGCCAGCAGCCTGAACAGGGGGCCCTCCTACAATGAGCAGTTCTTC. It translates to CASSLNRGPSYNEQFF.

This clonotype came up a few times. The chain couples TRBV13 to TRBJ1-5, with 8 nucleotides matching TRBD1. The CDR3 runs 16 residues. The germline V gene has CDR1 PRHDT and CDR2 FYEKMQ (reference sequence). Trimming removed 0 bases from V and 7 bases from J; junction bases left unmatched: 8. CDR3 sequence: CASSLGRTGLGQPQHF. The CDR3 nucleotides are TGTGCCAGCAGCTTAGGAAGGACAGGGTTGGGGCAGCCCCAGCATTTT.

This clonotype was seen a handful of times. The genes are TRBV4-3 and TRBJ2-1, with D possibly TRBD2 on 5 matching bases. CDR3 size: 16 residues. V dropped 0 bases and J dropped 4 bases, with 13 bases sitting between them. The germline CDR1 and CDR2 sequences are LGHNA and YSLEER. The CDR3 DNA reads TGCGCCAGCAGCCAAGATAGGAGGACTGGTTACAATGAGCAGTTCTTC. It yields the protein CASSQDRRTGYNEQFF.

This clonotype occurred many times. V and J are TRBV10-3 and TRBJ2-7; 8 bases match TRBD1. Losses at the gene ends were 6 bases for V and 0 bases for J; bases not matched to a gene: 7. Germline assignment: CDR1 ENHRY and CDR2 SYGVKD. The CDR3 runs 15 residues. This CDR3 reads CAISGTGESSYEQYF. The CDR3 DNA reads TGTGCCATCAGCGGGACAGGTGAGAGCTCCTACGAGCAGTACTTC.

The chain employs TRBV6-2 or TRBV6-3 and TRBJ1-5; the D is unclear. Germline loops: CDR1 MNHEY, CDR2 SVGEGT. This CDR3 has 14 amino acids. Trimming shortened V by 6 bases and J by 0 bases, and 9 bases separated the two germline ends. CDR3 region: CASREVYSNQPQHF. In DNA, the CDR3 is TGTGCCAGCAGAGAAGTCTATAGCAATCAGCCCCAGCATTTT.